The table lists the clone carrying this T cell receptor beta chain with a few counts. V trimming: 2 bases; J trimming: 3 bases; junction bases outside the gene matches: 4. In germline, CDR1 is MDHEN, CDR2 SYDVKM. CDR3 length: 15 amino acids. Researchers prepared the TCRbeta library using unique molecular identifiers, the study reports. TCRdb processed the PCR reads anew with MiXCR; each CDR3 protein has one entry. The data show 100,000 or so distinct CDR3 sequences, more than 20% seen once. The data are from a study of T-cell reconstitution after alpha-beta-depleted transplantation in children. The TCR was taken from a boy aged 2 to 10 with acute lymphoblastic leukemia, due to receive a stem cell transplant. Here the sequenced sample was PBMCs, taken before TCRalphabeta/CD19-depleted stem cell transplant. This sequence joins TRBV28 and TRBJ1-5, with 7 bases lining up with TRBD1. As DNA, the CDR3 is TGTGCCAGCAGTTTAAGGGACAGCTACAATCAGCCCCAGCATTTT. It encodes CASSLRDSYNQPQHF.